Sequencing of this TCR beta chain was carried out in a study of T-cell memory formation after mild COVID-19. TCR alpha and TCR beta cDNA libraries with sample barcodes and UMIs came from 5'RACE using constant-segment primers. TCRdb called the 5' RACE reads again in MiXCR, with one record for every CDR3 protein. The sample has about 410,000 distinct CDR3 sequences; about a sixth are singletons. V was clipped by 0 bases and J by 6 bases, with 12 bases between them. Per the germline V gene, CDR1 is SGHRS and CDR2 is YFSETQ. The CDR3 sequence is 14 residues long. Study-wide findings and caveats: Contracting CD4+ clones lay largely in CM and EM, with CD8+ ones residing in EMRA. Second-wave clones that peaked on day 37 lacked confirmed SARS-CoV-2 specificity.

With regard to this clonotype: Its antigen is currently unknown.

This receptor was obtained from a man younger than 30 who had mild COVID-19 (a few samples of this study predate the infection). Cell type and time point are not known. V gene TRBV5-1 combines with J gene TRBJ1-1; possibly TRBD1 for D (6 bases). The sample comprised PBMCs or a T cell subset sorted from them (not recorded which). The chain's CDR3 is CASSLGQAAAEAFF. As DNA, the CDR3 is TGCGCCAGCAGCTTGGGACAGGCAGCAGCTGAAGCTTTCTTT. Complete variable domain (other parts from reference TRBV5-1 and TRBJ1-1): KAGVTQTPRYLIKTRGQQVTLSCSPISGHRSVSWYQQTPGQGLQFLFEYFSETQRNKGNFPGRFSGRQFSNSRSEMNVSTLELGDSALYLCASSLGQAAAEAFFGQGTRLTVV.